The present T cell receptor (beta chain) was sequenced within a study of T cells after yellow fever vaccination. As for the study in general: With SMART-Seq v4 Ultra Low Input, the fractions containing low cell numbers were prepared. Findings and caveats of the study: Peaking on day 5 versus 15, the secondary response was faster but weaker.

As for this clonotype: The antigen is unknown.

In making TCR cDNA, 5'RACE template switching added a universal primer site and UMIs to it. TCRdb fed the 5' RACE reads into MiXCR, producing one record per CDR3 protein. Altogether 620,000 or so distinct CDR3 sequences are present, 17% being singletons, with the ten largest covering roughly 17%. The V gene's germline CDR1 is SGHVS and CDR2 FQNEAQ. V was pared by 4 bases and J by 3 bases, with 13 bases between. The CDR3 consists of 14 residues. The input for sequencing was PBMCs, taken 5 to 6 days after the first yellow fever vaccination. This TCR came from a man between 18 and 29 years old who received the YFV17D yellow fever vaccine. This chain joins TRBV7-8 and TRBJ2-7; possibly TRBD2 for D (6 bases). CDR3 sequence: CASSYARLGYEQYF. The CDR3 bases are TGTGCCAGCAGCTACGCTCGACTAGGCTACGAGCAGTACTTC.